The 21 T cell receptor beta chains below all came from one sample that was sequenced in a study of T-cell memory formation after mild COVID-19. Via MiXCR, TCRdb re-called the 5' RACE reads, giving one row per CDR3 protein. The table has around 310,000 distinct CDR3 sequences, about 15% seen once. The sample taken for sequencing was PBMCs or a T cell subset sorted from them (not recorded which). The receptor source for this set is a man aged 18-30 years who had mild COVID-19 (a few samples of this study predate the infection). Cell type and time point are not known.

The V gene is TRBV6-2 or TRBV6-3, the J gene TRBJ1-2; D call uncertain. Trimming shortened V by 3 bases and J by 3 bases, and 5 bases separated the two germline ends. Germline lookup yields CDR1 MNHEY and CDR2 SVGEGT. This CDR3 contains 12 residues. In nucleotides, the CDR3 is TGTGCCAGCAGTTATCAAGACTATGGCTACACCTTC. It specifies CASSYQDYGYTF.

The chain has TRBV5-1 and TRBJ1-1, with D tentatively TRBD1 (5 bases). This CDR3 has 14 amino acids. Germline V lookup: CDR1 SGHRS, CDR2 YFSETQ. The ends were cut back, 3 bases at V and 0 bases at J, with 9 bases in the middle. The CDR3 region is CASSSGDLNTEAFF. The DNA for the CDR3 is TGCGCCAGCAGCTCCGGGGACCTGAACACTGAAGCTTTCTTT.

In this sample, this clonotype turned up a few times. This chain links TRBV5-5 with TRBJ2-3; unclear D gene. V lost 3 bases, J lost 2 bases, and 7 bases lay in between. The germline V gene encodes CDR1 SGHKS and CDR2 YYEKEE (reference sequence). CDR3 length: 13 residues. CDR3 bases: TGTGCCAGCAGCTCCCCTCCCACAGATACGCAGTATTTT. Encoded protein: CASSSPPTDTQYF.

The chain couples TRBV12-3 or TRBV12-4 to TRBJ1-2; D call uncertain. V was pared by 2 bases and J by 2 bases, with 6 bases between. The CDR3 has 13 amino acids. The CDR3 DNA follows: TGTGCCAGCAGTTTACCGGGGAACTATGGCTACACCTTC. It translates to CASSLPGNYGYTF.

This clonotype has only a few counts. The V call is TRBV20-1, the J call TRBJ2-5; D might be TRBD2 (6 bases). The V gene's germline CDR1 is DFQATT and CDR2 SNEGSKA (reference sequence). The CDR3 sequence is 12 residues long. V lost 7 bases to trimming and J lost 1 base, with 10 bases between them. DNA of the CDR3: TGCAGTGGGGTGGGGGGCCAAGAGACCCAGTACTTC. Translation gives CSGVGGQETQYF.

This clonotype was counted many times. V and J are TRBV7-2 and TRBJ2-5; D might be TRBD1 or TRBD2, each matching 5 bases. Germline-derived CDR1 and CDR2 are SGHTA and FQGNSA. The CDR3 runs 15 residues. Deletions cut 5 bases from V and 4 bases from J, with 17 bases between. CDR3 bases: TGTGCCAGCAGCCCCGCGAGGGGCTCGGGAGAGACCCAGTACTTC. It codes for CASSPARGSGETQYF.

This clonotype was detected a few times. The chain recombines TRBV6-5 with TRBJ1-4; D unresolved. The V gene lost 5 bases and the J gene lost 0 bases, with 7 bases spanning the gap. Germline values: CDR1 MNHEY, CDR2 SVGAGI. The CDR3 has 14 residues. CDR3 nucleotides: TGTGCCAGCAGTATACTTGCAACTAATGAAAAACTGTTTTTT. Translated: CASSILATNEKLFF.

This clonotype came up a few times. The V call is TRBV6-1, the J call TRBJ2-3; 9 bases line up with TRBD2. V dropped 2 bases and J dropped 8; count of bases not matched to a gene: 8. The CDR3 runs 15 residues. Looked up from germline, CDR1 is MNHNS and CDR2 is SASEGT. In DNA form, the CDR3 reads TGTGCCAGCAGTGAACTCGGGCTAGCGGGACCTACGCAGTATTTT. Residues: CASSELGLAGPTQYF.

This clonotype was recorded a few times. The chain is built from TRBV20-1 and TRBJ2-1, with 8 bases matching TRBD2. The germline V gene encodes CDR1 DFQATT and CDR2 SNEGSKA (reference sequence). The J segment lost 2 bases and the V segment lost 6 bases, leaving 3 bases of the junction unmatched. The CDR3 is 13 amino acids. This CDR3 reads CSALAGTYNEQFF. The CDR3 DNA reads as TGCAGTGCCTTAGCGGGGACCTACAATGAGCAGTTCTTC.

This sequence joins TRBV20-1 and TRBJ1-4; D not certain. The CDR3 has 14 amino acids. V lost 3 bases and J lost 3, with 11 bases in between. Germline V gene sequence: CDR1 DFQATT, CDR2 SNEGSKA (reference sequence). CDR3 sequence reads: CSARIAVSNEKLFF. In DNA form, the CDR3 reads TGCAGTGCTAGGATCGCGGTATCTAATGAAAAACTGTTTTTT.

This clonotype was detected many times. The V call is TRBV20-1, the J call TRBJ2-1, with 10 bases that match TRBD2. Germline V gene lookup returns CDR1 DFQATT and CDR2 SNEGSKA (reference sequence). The CDR3 is 14 residues long. After removal of 4 bases from V and 0 bases from J, the junction contained 0 bases not matched to a gene. The CDR3 coding sequence is TGCAGTGCTACTAGCGGGAGCTCCTACAATGAGCAGTTCTTC. It codes for CSATSGSSYNEQFF.

CDR3 in DNA: TGTGCCAGCAGCTTAGGGCCGGGGGAGGCTAGGGAGCAGTACTTC. It codes for CASSLGPGEAREQYF. The genes are TRBV7-9 and TRBJ2-7, with a tentative D call TRBD2 (6 bases). This CDR3 contains 15 residues. V was clipped by 1 base and J by 7 bases, with 17 bases between them. Per the germline V gene, CDR1 is SEHNR and CDR2 is FQNEAQ (reference sequence).

The table lists this clonotype with many counts. The chain combines TRBV6-2 or TRBV6-3 with TRBJ2-5, with D tentatively TRBD2 (5 bases). The CDR3 is made up of 13 amino acids. The V end lost 2 bases, the J end lost 2 bases, and 6 bases lay between the germline ends. Germline assignment: CDR1 MNHEY and CDR2 SVGEGT. CDR3 in amino acids: CASSYGLQETQYF. The DNA of the CDR3 is TGTGCCAGCAGTTACGGACTTCAAGAGACCCAGTACTTC.

This clonotype was seen more than once but under ten times. The chain combines TRBV7-3 with TRBJ2-1; TRBD1 matches at 12 bases. Trimming took 5 bases from V and 9 from J; bases not matched to a gene: 11. Germline values: CDR1 SGHTA, CDR2 FQGTGA. The CDR3 extends over 16 amino acids. This CDR3 is CASSTQTGTGGFEQFF. The CDR3 region has the DNA TGTGCCAGCAGCACACAAACCGGGACAGGGGGCTTTGAGCAGTTCTTC.

The chain employs TRBV7-9 and TRBJ1-6; 7 nucleotides agree with TRBD1. This CDR3 contains 15 residues. Per germline, CDR1 SEHNR and CDR2 FQNEAQ (reference sequence). After removal of 5 bases from V and 9 bases from J, the junction contained 10 bases not matched to a gene. CDR3 sequence: CASSPQGVEGSPLHF. DNA of the CDR3: TGTGCCAGCAGCCCCCAGGGGGTAGAAGGTTCACCCCTCCACTTT.

V gene TRBV12-3 or TRBV12-4 combines with J gene TRBJ2-2; D perhaps matches TRBD1 (6 bases). The CDR3 has 17 residues. V was trimmed by 0 bases and J by 4 bases, leaving 15 bases between them. The CDR3 here is CASSLALGQLVTGELFF. In DNA form, the CDR3 reads TGTGCCAGCAGTTTAGCGCTAGGACAGCTGGTCACCGGGGAGCTGTTTTTT.

The chain is built from TRBV12-3 or TRBV12-4 and TRBJ1-1; D gene uncertain. V was shortened by 9 bases and J by 5 bases, with 10 bases between the two germline ends. This CDR3 has 11 amino acids. CDR3 sequence (DNA): TGTGCCAGTACACCTAGGACTGAAGCTTTCTTT. The encoded protein is CASTPRTEAFF.

This chain joins TRBV24-1 and TRBJ2-3; D is unresolved. The germline V and J ends were trimmed by 5 bases and 2 bases, with 4 bases remaining between them. In germline, CDR1 is KGHDR, CDR2 SFDVKD. The length of the CDR3 is 12 residues. The CDR3 is CATSGYTDTQYF. In DNA form, the CDR3 reads TGTGCCACCAGTGGATACACAGATACGCAGTATTTT.

This clonotype was seen ten or more times. This chain uses TRBV7-2 with TRBJ2-5; 9 bases are a match to TRBD1. Germline V gene data show CDR1 as SGHTA and CDR2 as FQGNSA. The CDR3 extends over 16 amino acids. Trimming cost V 6 bases and J 5 bases; bases outside gene matches: 13. The CDR3 region is CASRLQEGDRAETQYF. CDR3 sequence (DNA): TGTGCCAGCAGACTTCAGGAAGGGGACAGGGCGGAGACCCAGTACTTC.

This clonotype was detected ten times or more. V and J are TRBV11-2 and TRBJ2-1; TRBD1 matches at 7 bases. The CDR3 is 16 residues long. Germline V gives CDR1 SGHAT, CDR2 FQNNGV. Germline trimming cut 1 base from V and 0 bases from J; bases unmatched to any gene: 3. The CDR3 nucleotides read TGTGCCAGCAGCTTAGTTTCAGGGGGCTCCTACAATGAGCAGTTCTTC. Translated, it gives CASSLVSGGSYNEQFF.

A few counts support this clonotype. This sequence joins TRBV10-3 and TRBJ1-5; unclear D gene. V dropped 4 bases and J dropped 4 bases, with 5 bases sitting between them. The length of the CDR3 is 12 residues. CDR1 is ENHRY, CDR2 SYGVKD, per germline. Here the CDR3 DNA reads TGTGCCATCAGTGGAGGGAATCAGCCCCAGCATTTT. This gives the protein CAISGGNQPQHF.